This TCR beta chain stems from a study of cytomegalovirus exposure and HLA in healthy donors. Study in general: Genotyping showed 75% to 90% of some 400 donors falling in the Caucasian-associated ancestry cluster. Overall study findings and caveats: Within an earlier analysis, most TCR beta V segments proved productive either about 90% or about 30% of the time. The authors reported that TCR beta sequences could predict HLA-A and HLA-B alleles. These predictions were accurate for most subjects in the first cohort. 150 or so TCR beta chains were listed as cytomegalovirus-associated.

V gave up 1 base and J gave up 9 bases; unmatched junction bases: 10. Germline CDR1 reads SGHKS; CDR2 reads YYEKEE (reference sequence). This CDR3 is built from 15 residues. Primers: 60 Vbeta forward and 13 Jbeta reverse. Method: immunoSEQ multiplex PCR; TCRdb's copy keeps in-frame clones and lacks some. The table lists roughly 150,000 clones, 70% to 75% of them singletons. This clone was seen more than once but under ten times. Its target is not known. The chain links TRBV5-5 to TRBJ1-3, with 7 bases that match TRBD1. The clonotype was recovered from a man aged 18 to 29 in good health and CMV-seropositive. The material sequenced was PBMCs. As DNA, the CDR3 is TGTGCCAGCAGCTTGTCGGGACAGCCGTCTACCACCATATATTTT. It yields the protein CASSLSGQPSTTIYF.